This T cell receptor beta chain emerged from a study of T cells after yellow fever vaccination. Background on the study: Low-cell-number fractions were prepared with SMART-Seq v4 Ultra Low Input.

5'RACE template switching produced TCR cDNA carrying a universal primer site and UMIs. TCRdb fed the 5' RACE reads into MiXCR, producing one record per CDR3 protein. The profile shows 200,000 to 300,000 distinct CDR3 sequences, 6.9% of them singletons. The CDR3 runs 12 residues. Trimming left V 5 bases short and J 6 bases short, with 11 bases between. Germline V gene sequence: CDR1 SGHTA, CDR2 FQGNSA. About this clonotype: Its antigen is not identified.

Findings and limits, study-wide: Detected again after the booster were most primary-vaccination clones, at roughly 95% CD4 and nearly 90% CD8. By day 5 rather than day 15, the secondary response had peaked, though it was weaker.

This TCR was recovered from a man aged 25 to 40 who received the YFV17D yellow fever vaccine. The source material was CD4+ T cells sorted from PBMCs, sampled 15 days after the yellow fever booster vaccination. The rearrangement joins TRBV7-2 to TRBJ2-7; D uncertain. The CDR3 coding sequence is TGTGCCAGCAGCCAGTCCTGGGGCGAGCAGTACTTC. This gives the protein CASSQSWGEQYF.